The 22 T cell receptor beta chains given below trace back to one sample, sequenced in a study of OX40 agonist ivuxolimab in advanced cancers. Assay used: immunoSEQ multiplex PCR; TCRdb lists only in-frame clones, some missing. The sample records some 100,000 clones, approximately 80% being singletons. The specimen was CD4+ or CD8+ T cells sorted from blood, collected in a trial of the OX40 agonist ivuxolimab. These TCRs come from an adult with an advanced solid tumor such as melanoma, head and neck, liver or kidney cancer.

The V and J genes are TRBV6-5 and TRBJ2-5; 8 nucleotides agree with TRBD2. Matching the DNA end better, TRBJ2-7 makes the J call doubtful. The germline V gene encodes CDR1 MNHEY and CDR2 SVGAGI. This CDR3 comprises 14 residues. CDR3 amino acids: CASRSPGLAYEQYF. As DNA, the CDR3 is TGTGCCAGCAGGTCTCCGGGACTAGCCTACGAGCAGTACTTC.

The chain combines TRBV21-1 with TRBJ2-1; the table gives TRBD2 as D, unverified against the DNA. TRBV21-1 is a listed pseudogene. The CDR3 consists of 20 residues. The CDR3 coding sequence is TGTGCCAGCAGCAATTGGGCCGGGACACCATCTAGCGGGAGAGTGAATGAGCAGTTCTTC. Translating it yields CASSNWAGTPSSGRVNEQFF.

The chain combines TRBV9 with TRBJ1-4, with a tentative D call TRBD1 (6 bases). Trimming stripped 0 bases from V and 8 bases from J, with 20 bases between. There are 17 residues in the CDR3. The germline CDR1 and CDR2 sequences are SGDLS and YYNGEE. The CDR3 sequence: CASSVEATGQAREKLFF. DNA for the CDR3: TGTGCCAGCAGCGTAGAGGCCACAGGGCAGGCTAGAGAAAAACTGTTTTTT. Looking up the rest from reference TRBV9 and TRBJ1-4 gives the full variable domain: DSGVTQTPKHLITATGQRVTLRCSPRSGDLSVYWYQQSLDQGLQFLIQYYNGEERAKGNILERFSAQQFPDLHSELNLSSLELGDSALYFCASSVEATGQAREKLFFGSGTQLSVL.

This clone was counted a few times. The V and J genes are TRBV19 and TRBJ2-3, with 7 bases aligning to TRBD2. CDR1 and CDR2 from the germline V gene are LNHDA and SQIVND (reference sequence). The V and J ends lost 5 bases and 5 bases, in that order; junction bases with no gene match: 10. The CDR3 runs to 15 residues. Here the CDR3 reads CASSDIAASGDTQYF. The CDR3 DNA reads TGTGCCAGTAGTGATATCGCGGCTAGCGGAGATACGCAGTATTTT.

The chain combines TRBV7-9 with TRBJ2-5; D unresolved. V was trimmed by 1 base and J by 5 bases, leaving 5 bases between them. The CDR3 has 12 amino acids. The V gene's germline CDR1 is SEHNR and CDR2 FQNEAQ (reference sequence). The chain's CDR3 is CASSLVQETQYF. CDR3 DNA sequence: TGTGCCAGCAGCTTAGTTCAGGAGACCCAGTACTTC. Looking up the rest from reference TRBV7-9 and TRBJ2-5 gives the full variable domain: DTGVSQNPRHKITKRGQNVTFRCDPISEHNRLYWYRQTLGQGPEFLTYFQNEAQLEKSRLLSDRFSAERPKGSFSTLEIQRTEQGDSAMYLCASSLVQETQYFGPGTRLLVL.

The CDR3 sequence is CASSTDKLSYEQYF. The CDR3 DNA reads as TGTGCCAGCAGTACAGATAAACTTTCCTACGAGCAGTACTTC. The chain uses TRBV6-6 and TRBJ2-7; D call uncertain. Germline assignment: CDR1 MNHNY and CDR2 SVGAGI (reference sequence). This CDR3 comprises 14 residues. V dropped 5 bases and J dropped 1 base, with 12 bases sitting between them.

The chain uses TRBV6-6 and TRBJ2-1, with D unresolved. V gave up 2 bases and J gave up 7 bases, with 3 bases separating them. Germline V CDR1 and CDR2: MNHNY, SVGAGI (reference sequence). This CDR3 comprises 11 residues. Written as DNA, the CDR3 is TGTGCCAGCAGTTACCCGAATGAGCAGTTCTTC. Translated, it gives CASSYPNEQFF.

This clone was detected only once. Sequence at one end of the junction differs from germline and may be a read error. CDR3 residues: CVSSFEVDTGELFF. CDR3 DNA sequence: TGTGTCAGCAGCTTTGAGGTAGACACCGGGGAGCTGTTTTTT. The genes are TRBV7-9 and TRBJ2-2, with D hard to call. The CDR3 has 14 amino acids. CDR1 is SEHNR, CDR2 FQNEAQ, per germline (reference sequence).

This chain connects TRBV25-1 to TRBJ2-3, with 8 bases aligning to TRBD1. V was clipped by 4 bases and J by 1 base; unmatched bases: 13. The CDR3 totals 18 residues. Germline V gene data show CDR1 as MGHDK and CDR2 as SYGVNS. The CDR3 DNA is TGTGCCAGCAGTGCCCCACTGGGCAGGGGGCGGCGCACAGATACGCAGTATTTT. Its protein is CASSAPLGRGRRTDTQYF.

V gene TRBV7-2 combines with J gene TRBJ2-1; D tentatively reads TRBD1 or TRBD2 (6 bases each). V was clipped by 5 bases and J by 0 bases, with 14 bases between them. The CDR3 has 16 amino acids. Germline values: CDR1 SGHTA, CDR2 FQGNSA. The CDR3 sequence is CASSPRGQGSYNEQFF. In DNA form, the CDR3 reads TGTGCCAGCAGCCCACGGGGGCAGGGCTCCTACAATGAGCAGTTCTTC.

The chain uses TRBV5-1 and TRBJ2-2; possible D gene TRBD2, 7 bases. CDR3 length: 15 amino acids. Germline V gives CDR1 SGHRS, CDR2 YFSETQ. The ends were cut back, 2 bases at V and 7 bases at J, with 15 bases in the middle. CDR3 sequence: CASSFSGGRNGELFF. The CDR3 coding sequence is TGCGCCAGCAGCTTCTCCGGGGGGCGGAACGGGGAGCTGTTTTTT.

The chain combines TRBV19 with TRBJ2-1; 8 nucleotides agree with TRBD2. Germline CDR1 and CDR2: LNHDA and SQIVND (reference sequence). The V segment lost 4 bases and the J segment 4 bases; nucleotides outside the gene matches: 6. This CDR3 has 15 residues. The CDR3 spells CASSTSGGHYNEQFF. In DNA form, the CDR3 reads TGTGCCAGTAGTACCAGCGGGGGACATTACAATGAGCAGTTCTTC.

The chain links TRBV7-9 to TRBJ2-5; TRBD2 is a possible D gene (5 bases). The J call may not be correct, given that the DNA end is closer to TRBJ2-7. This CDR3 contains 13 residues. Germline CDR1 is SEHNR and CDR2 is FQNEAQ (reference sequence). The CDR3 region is CASSFSTGNEQYF. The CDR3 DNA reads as TGTGCCAGCAGCTTTAGTACGGGGAACGAGCAGTACTTC.

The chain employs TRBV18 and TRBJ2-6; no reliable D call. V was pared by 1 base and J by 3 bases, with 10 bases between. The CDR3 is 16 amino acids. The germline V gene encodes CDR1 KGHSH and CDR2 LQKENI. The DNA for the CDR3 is TGTGCCAGCTCACCACAGTTAGGGAATGGGGCCAACGTCCTGACTTTC. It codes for CASSPQLGNGANVLTF. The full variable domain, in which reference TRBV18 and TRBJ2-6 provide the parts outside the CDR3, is NAGVMQNPRHLVRRRGQEARLRCSPMKGHSHVYWYRQLPEEGLKFMVYLQKENIIDESGMPKERFSAEFPKEGPSILRIQQVVRGDSAAYFCASSPQLGNGANVLTFGAGSRLTVL.

The CDR3 spells CASSQYRGGGYTF. The DNA for the CDR3 is TGTGCCAGCAGCCAATACAGGGGAGGGGGCTACACCTTC. The chain has TRBV16 and TRBJ1-2, with TRBD1 identical over 7 bases. The trim removed 1 base at V and 8 bases at J, leaving 4 bases unmatched. Germline V gene sequence: CDR1 KGHSY, CDR2 FQNENV. The CDR3 extends over 13 amino acids.

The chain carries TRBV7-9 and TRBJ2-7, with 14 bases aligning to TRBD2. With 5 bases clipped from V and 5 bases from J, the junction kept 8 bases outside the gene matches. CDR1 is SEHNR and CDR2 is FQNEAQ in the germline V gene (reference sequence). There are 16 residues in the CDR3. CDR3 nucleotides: TGTGCCAGCAGCCAAGATGGGACTAGCGGGAGCCACGAGCAGTACTTC. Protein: CASSQDGTSGSHEQYF.

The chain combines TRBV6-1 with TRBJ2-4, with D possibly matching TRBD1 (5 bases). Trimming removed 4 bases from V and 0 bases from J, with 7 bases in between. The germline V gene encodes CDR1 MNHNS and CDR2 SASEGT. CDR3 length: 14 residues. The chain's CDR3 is CASSGGLAKNIQYF. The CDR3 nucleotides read TGTGCCAGCAGTGGGGGCTTAGCCAAAAACATTCAGTACTTC.

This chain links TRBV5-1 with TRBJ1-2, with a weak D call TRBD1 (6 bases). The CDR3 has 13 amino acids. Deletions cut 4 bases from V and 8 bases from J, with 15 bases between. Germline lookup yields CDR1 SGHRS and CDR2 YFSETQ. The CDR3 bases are TGCGCCAGCAGCGTAAAAGGGGGTGGAGGCTACACCTTC. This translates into CASSVKGGGGYTF.

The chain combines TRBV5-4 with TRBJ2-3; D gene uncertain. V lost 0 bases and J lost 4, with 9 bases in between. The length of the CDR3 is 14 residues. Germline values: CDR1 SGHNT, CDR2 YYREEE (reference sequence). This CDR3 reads CASSLGYIPDTQYF. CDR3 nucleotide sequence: TGTGCCAGCAGCTTGGGCTACATCCCAGATACGCAGTATTTT. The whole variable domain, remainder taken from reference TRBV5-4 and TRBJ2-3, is ETGVTQSPTHLIKTRGQQVTLRCSSQSGHNTVSWYQQALGQGPQFIFQYYREEENGRGNFPPRFSGLQFPNYSSELNVNALELDDSALYLCASSLGYIPDTQYFGPGTRLTVL.

CDR3 nucleotides: TGTGCCAGTAGTACCCGACAGGGGCTCTACGAGCAGTACTTC. As protein: CASSTRQGLYEQYF. V gene TRBV19 combines with J gene TRBJ2-7, with 8 nucleotides matching TRBD1. Germline values: CDR1 LNHDA, CDR2 SQIVND (reference sequence). CDR3 length: 14 residues. V shed 4 bases and J 3 bases; nucleotides not matched to a gene: 5.

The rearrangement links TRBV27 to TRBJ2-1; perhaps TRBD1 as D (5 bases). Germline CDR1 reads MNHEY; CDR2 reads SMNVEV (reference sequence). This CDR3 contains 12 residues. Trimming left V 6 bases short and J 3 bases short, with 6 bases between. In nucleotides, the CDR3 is TGTGCCAGCAGGCAGGGCTACAATGAGCAGTTCTTC. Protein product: CASRQGYNEQFF.

The CDR3 loop reads CASSASDVPSGNTIYF. As DNA, the CDR3 is TGTGCCAGCAGCGCTTCGGACGTACCCTCTGGAAACACCATATATTTT. The V call is TRBV9, the J call TRBJ1-3; D remains ambiguous. V lost 3 bases and J lost 0, with 13 bases in between. There are 16 residues in the CDR3. Germline values: CDR1 SGDLS, CDR2 YYNGEE.